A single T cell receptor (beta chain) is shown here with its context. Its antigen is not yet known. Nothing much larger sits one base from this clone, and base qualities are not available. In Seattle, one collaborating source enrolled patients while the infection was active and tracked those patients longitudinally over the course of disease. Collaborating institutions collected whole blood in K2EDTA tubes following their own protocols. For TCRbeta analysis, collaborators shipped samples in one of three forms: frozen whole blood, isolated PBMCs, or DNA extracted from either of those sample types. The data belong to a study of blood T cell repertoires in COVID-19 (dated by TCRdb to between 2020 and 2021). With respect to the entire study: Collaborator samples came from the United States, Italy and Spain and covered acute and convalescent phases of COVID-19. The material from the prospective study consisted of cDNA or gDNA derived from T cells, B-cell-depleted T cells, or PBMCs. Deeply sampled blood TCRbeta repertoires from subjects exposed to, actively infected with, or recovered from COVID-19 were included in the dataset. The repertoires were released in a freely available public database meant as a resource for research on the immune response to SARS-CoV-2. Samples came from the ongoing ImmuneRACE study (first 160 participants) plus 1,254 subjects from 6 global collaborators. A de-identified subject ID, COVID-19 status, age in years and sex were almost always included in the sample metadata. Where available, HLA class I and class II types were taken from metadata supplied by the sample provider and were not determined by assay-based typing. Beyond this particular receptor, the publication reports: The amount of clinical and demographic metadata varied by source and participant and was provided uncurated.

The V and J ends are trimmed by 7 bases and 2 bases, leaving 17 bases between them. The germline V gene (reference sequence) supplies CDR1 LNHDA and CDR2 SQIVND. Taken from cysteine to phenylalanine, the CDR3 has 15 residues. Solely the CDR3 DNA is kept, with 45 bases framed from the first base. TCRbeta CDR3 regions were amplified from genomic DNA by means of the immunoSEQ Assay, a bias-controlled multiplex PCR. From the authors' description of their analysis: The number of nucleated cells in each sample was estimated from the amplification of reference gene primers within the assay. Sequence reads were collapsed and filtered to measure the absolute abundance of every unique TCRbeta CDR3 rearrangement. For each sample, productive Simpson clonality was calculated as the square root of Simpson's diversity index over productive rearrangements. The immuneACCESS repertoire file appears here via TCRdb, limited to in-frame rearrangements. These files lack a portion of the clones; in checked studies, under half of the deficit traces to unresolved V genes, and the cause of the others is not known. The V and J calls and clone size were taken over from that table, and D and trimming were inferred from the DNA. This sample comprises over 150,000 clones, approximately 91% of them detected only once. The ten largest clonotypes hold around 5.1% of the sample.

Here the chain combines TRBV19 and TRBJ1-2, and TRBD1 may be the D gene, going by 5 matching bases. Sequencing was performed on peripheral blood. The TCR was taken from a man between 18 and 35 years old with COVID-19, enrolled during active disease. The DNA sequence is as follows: TGTGCCAGTACCCCCGGGGGTGGCATCAACTATGGCTACACCTTC. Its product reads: CASTPGGGINYGYTF. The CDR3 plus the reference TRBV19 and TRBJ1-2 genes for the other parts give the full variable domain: DGGITQSPKYLFRKEGQNVTLSCEQNLNHDAMYWYRQDPGQGLRLIYYSQIVNDFQKGDIAEGYSVSREKKESFPLTVTSAQKNPTAFYLCASTPGGGINYGYTFGSGTRLTVV.